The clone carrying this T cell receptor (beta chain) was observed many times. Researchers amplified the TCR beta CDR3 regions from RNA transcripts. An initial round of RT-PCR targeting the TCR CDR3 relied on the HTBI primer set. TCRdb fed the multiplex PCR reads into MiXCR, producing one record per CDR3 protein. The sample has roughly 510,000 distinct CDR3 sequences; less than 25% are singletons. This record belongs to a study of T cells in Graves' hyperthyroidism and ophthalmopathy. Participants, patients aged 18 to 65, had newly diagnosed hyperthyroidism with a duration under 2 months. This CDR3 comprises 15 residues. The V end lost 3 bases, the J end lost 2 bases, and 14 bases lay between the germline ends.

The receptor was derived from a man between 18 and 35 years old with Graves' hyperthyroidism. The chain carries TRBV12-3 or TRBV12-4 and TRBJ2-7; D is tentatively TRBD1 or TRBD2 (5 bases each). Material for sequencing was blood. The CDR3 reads CASSFWGIHPYEQYF. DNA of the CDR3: TGTGCCAGCAGTTTTTGGGGGATACACCCCTACGAGCAGTACTTC.